The 26 T cell receptor beta chains in this list originate from one sample, sequenced in a study of control samples from healthy donors and cancer patients. Sequencing was performed with immunoSEQ multiplex PCR; in TCRdb, only in-frame clones are kept and a portion is missing. This table has roughly 150,000 clones, around nine tenths appearing once. The specimen was blood. The receptors originated from a man aged 25-45 years in good health.

The chain links TRBV9 to TRBJ1-2; 9 positions match TRBD1. The CDR3 spans 13 residues. After removal of 3 bases from V and 6 bases from J, the junction contained 3 bases not matched to a gene. Germline CDR1 and CDR2: SGDLS and YYNGEE. DNA for the CDR3: TGTGCCAGCAGCGCCCGGGACAGGGATGGCTACACCTTC. This gives the protein CASSARDRDGYTF.

V and J are TRBV19 and TRBJ2-4; TRBD2 matches 8 bases. The CDR3 is 13 amino acids. Germline CDR1 is LNHDA and CDR2 is SQIVND (reference sequence). V gave up 4 bases and J gave up 11 bases; unmatched junction bases: 7. CDR3 nucleotide sequence: TGTGCCAGTAGTACCTCCCCGGGGGGGCTTCAGTACTTC. As protein: CASSTSPGGLQYF.

V and J are TRBV24-1 and TRBJ2-2; unclear D gene. Trimming stripped 0 bases from V and 7 bases from J, with 11 bases between. Looked up from germline, CDR1 is KGHDR and CDR2 is SFDVKD. This CDR3 is 15 amino acids long. CDR3 coding DNA: TGTGCCACCAGTGATTTGCCACCCAATTACGGGGAGCTGTTTTTT. It encodes CATSDLPPNYGELFF.

This chain uses TRBV11-3 with TRBJ1-1; D perhaps matches TRBD1 (5 bases). The germline V gene has CDR1 SGHNT and CDR2 YENEEA. Trimming stripped 1 base from V and 5 bases from J, with 17 bases between. The CDR3 extends over 16 amino acids. The CDR3 DNA sequence: TGTGCCAGCAGCTTAGGTATTTTAGGGGCTGGTACTGAAGCTTTCTTT. Translating gives CASSLGILGAGTEAFF.

This clone was recorded at least ten times. The chain uses TRBV7-8 and TRBJ1-1; perhaps TRBD1 as D (6 bases). Germline loops: CDR1 SGHVS, CDR2 FQNEAQ. This CDR3 spans 14 amino acids. V gave up 5 bases and J gave up 0 bases, with 10 bases separating them. CDR3 in amino acids: CASSGGQMNTEAFF. Here the CDR3 DNA reads TGTGCCAGCAGCGGTGGACAGATGAACACTGAAGCTTTCTTT.

This clone is a singleton in its sample. The V call is TRBV11-3, the J call TRBJ2-7; TRBD2 matches 12 bases. Germline V gene data show CDR1 as SGHNT and CDR2 as YENEEA. V was pared by 6 bases and J by 3 bases, with 15 bases of the junction left unmatched. The CDR3 loop spans 18 amino acids. In DNA form, the CDR3 reads TGTGCCAGCAGGCCAGGGGGTCGGACTAGCGGGAACATCTACGAGCAGTACTTC. Residues: CASRPGGRTSGNIYEQYF.

V gene TRBV6-6 combines with J gene TRBJ1-1; D not certain. The ends were cut back, 5 bases at V and 4 bases at J, with 14 bases in the middle. Germline lookup yields CDR1 MNHNY and CDR2 SVGAGI (reference sequence). CDR3 length equals 14 residues. The CDR3 region is CASSGLGVGTEAFF. CDR3 coding DNA: TGTGCCAGCAGTGGTCTGGGAGTGGGCACTGAAGCTTTCTTT.

This rearrangement joins TRBV18 to TRBJ2-3; D possibly corresponds to TRBD2 (5 bases). Germline CDR1 reads KGHSH; CDR2 reads LQKENI. Trimming pared 3 bases from V and 7 bases from J, leaving 11 bases between. The CDR3 contains 13 residues. For the CDR3, the DNA is TGTGCCAGCTCACCGCCGGGAAGTTATACGCAGTATTTT. Protein: CASSPPGSYTQYF.

The chain couples TRBV12-5 to TRBJ1-1, with a possible D match to TRBD1 (5 bases). Between the trimmed V and J ends, which lost 5 bases and 11 bases, there was a span of 24 bases. CDR1 and CDR2 from the germline V gene are LGHNT and FRNRAP. This CDR3 has 15 residues. DNA of the CDR3: TGTGCTAGTGGTCGGGACTGGACGGGCACGGGCATTGCTTTCTTT. Translation: CASGRDWTGTGIAFF.

The rearrangement joins TRBV7-9 to TRBJ2-2, with 12 bases aligning to TRBD2. Germline V gene sequence: CDR1 SEHNR, CDR2 FQNEAQ (reference sequence). This CDR3 region has 17 residues. V shed 4 bases, J shed 3 bases, and the junction held 6 bases outside the gene matches. The CDR3 region has the DNA TGTGCCAGCAGCTCACTAGCGGGGGGCCGTGACACCGGGGAGCTGTTTTTT. Protein product: CASSSLAGGRDTGELFF.

This clone showed up just once. The rearrangement joins TRBV7-9 to TRBJ2-3, with D possibly TRBD2 on 5 matching bases. The V end lost 3 bases, the J end lost 3 bases, and 10 bases lay between the germline ends. The CDR3 covers 14 residues. The germline V gene encodes CDR1 SEHNR and CDR2 FQNEAQ (reference sequence). The CDR3 bases are TGTGCCAGCAGCTTTTCGGGAAAGACAGATACGCAGTATTTT. It encodes CASSFSGKTDTQYF.

This chain connects TRBV23-1 to TRBJ2-3; D uncertain. TRBV23-1 is an ORF, and what it does is uncertain. The CDR3 contains 17 residues. With 8 bases removed from V and 1 base from J, the gap between germline ends came to 22 bases. Written as DNA, the CDR3 is TGCGCCAGCGGAGTACTCCGCCTGCAGCCTGGCACAGATACGCAGTATTTT. It encodes CASGVLRLQPGTDTQYF.

V is TRBV27 and J is TRBJ1-1, with a weak D call TRBD1 (6 bases). The CDR3 is 16 residues long. V gave up 2 bases and J gave up 2 bases, with 15 bases separating them. From germline, CDR1 is MNHEY and CDR2 SMNVEV (reference sequence). The CDR3 nucleotides read TGTGCCAGCAGTTTAAATTTTGGGACAACTAACACTGAAGCTTTCTTT. Its translation is CASSLNFGTTNTEAFF.

Worth noting for this clone: The sample carries other DNA sequences with the same CDR3. The chain has TRBV18 and TRBJ2-7; 8 nucleotides match TRBD2. Germline values: CDR1 KGHSH, CDR2 LQKENI. CDR3 length: 14 amino acids. Unmatched junction bases numbered 7, after V lost 6 bases and J lost 3 bases. The CDR3 loop reads CASSPTSGYYEQYF. The DNA of the CDR3 is TGTGCCAGCTCCCCAACTAGCGGATACTACGAGCAGTACTTC. The variable domain in full, with the rest retrieved from reference TRBV18 and TRBJ2-7, is NAGVMQNPRHLVRRRGQEARLRCSPMKGHSHVYWYRQLPEEGLKFMVYLQKENIIDESGMPKERFSAEFPKEGPSILRIQQVVRGDSAAYFCASSPTSGYYEQYFGPGTRLTVT.

V and J are TRBV6-5 and TRBJ2-7; D remains ambiguous. V lost 7 bases, J lost 4 bases, and 11 bases lay in between. CDR1 MNHEY and CDR2 SVGAGI come from the germline V gene. The CDR3 extends over 12 amino acids. The CDR3 DNA is TGTGCCAGCAACAGAGTGAGGTACGAGCAGTACTTC. Its protein product is CASNRVRYEQYF.

The chain links TRBV4-1 to TRBJ2-7; D might be TRBD1 (6 bases). V gave up 2 bases and J gave up 0 bases, with 11 bases separating them. Per germline, CDR1 MGHRA and CDR2 YSYEKL. This CDR3 comprises 15 residues. CDR3 loop: CASSQLTDSSYEQYF. CDR3 nucleotide sequence: TGCGCCAGCAGCCAACTCACGGACAGCTCCTACGAGCAGTACTTC.

The chain is built from TRBV6-5 and TRBJ2-7; 7 nucleotides line up with TRBD1. J was trimmed by 4 bases and V by 5 bases; bases with no gene match: 5. Germline V gene sequence: CDR1 MNHEY, CDR2 SVGAGI. The CDR3 sequence is 13 residues long. CDR3 residues: CASSPQGIYEQYF. Here the CDR3 DNA reads TGTGCCAGCAGTCCACAGGGGATATACGAGCAGTACTTC.

V and J are TRBV18 and TRBJ2-7, with TRBD1 identical over 10 bases. The CDR3 loop spans 17 amino acids. The ends lost 4 bases at V and 2 bases at J; junction bases unmatched: 11. The germline V gene encodes CDR1 KGHSH and CDR2 LQKENI. The CDR3, as DNA: TGTGCCAGCTCACAACAGGCCGGGACAGGGGATCCCTACGAGCAGTACTTC. This encodes CASSQQAGTGDPYEQYF.

The chain's CDR3 is CASSPRQGAYGGYTF. The CDR3, as DNA: TGTGCCAGCAGCCCACGACAGGGGGCTTACGGTGGCTACACCTTC. The J gene is TRBJ1-2, the V gene TRBV6-2 or TRBV6-3, with TRBD1 matching 10 bases. This CDR3 spans 15 amino acids. V trimming: 6 bases; J trimming: 7 bases; junction bases outside the gene matches: 11. Germline values: CDR1 MNHEY, CDR2 SVGEGT.

The V call is TRBV4-1, the J call TRBJ2-7; 7 bases are a match to TRBD2. This CDR3 has 15 residues. The germline gives CDR1 MGHRA, CDR2 YSYEKL. V shed 4 bases, J shed 2 bases, and the junction held 8 bases outside the gene matches. The CDR3 is CASSPTAGEPYEQYF. The CDR3 DNA follows: TGCGCCAGCAGCCCCACGGCGGGGGAACCCTACGAGCAGTACTTC.

The chain joins TRBV15 to TRBJ2-3; D remains ambiguous. This CDR3 is 14 amino acids long. Trimming stripped 0 bases from V and 8 bases from J, with 12 bases between. Per the germline V gene, CDR1 is LNHNV and CDR2 is YYDKDF (reference sequence). For the CDR3, the DNA is TGTGCCACCAGCAGAGATCGGGTCCAGACTACGCAGTATTTT. Amino acids: CATSRDRVQTTQYF.

The V call is TRBV11-1, the J call TRBJ2-1; D might be TRBD2 (6 bases). CDR3 size: 15 residues. Germline-derived CDR1 and CDR2 are SGHAT and FQDESV (reference sequence). Trimming shortened V by 4 bases and J by 4 bases, and 14 bases separated the two germline ends. The CDR3 sequence: CASSSRIAEYNEQFF. The DNA of the CDR3 is TGTGCCAGCAGCTCTCGGATAGCGGAATACAATGAGCAGTTCTTC.

The rearrangement links TRBV18 to TRBJ1-5, with D unresolved. Germline assignment: CDR1 KGHSH and CDR2 LQKENI. The CDR3 is made up of 15 amino acids. V was trimmed by 5 bases and J by 1 base, leaving 12 bases between them. CDR3 residues: CASSTITLSNQPQHF. CDR3 nucleotide sequence: TGTGCCAGCTCAACGATCACGTTAAGCAATCAGCCCCAGCATTTT. The full variable domain, in which reference TRBV18 and TRBJ1-5 provide the parts outside the CDR3, is NAGVMQNPRHLVRRRGQEARLRCSPMKGHSHVYWYRQLPEEGLKFMVYLQKENIIDESGMPKERFSAEFPKEGPSILRIQQVVRGDSAAYFCASSTITLSNQPQHFGDGTRLSIL.

The rearrangement joins TRBV4-3 to TRBJ2-2; D uncertain. Germline V gene lookup returns CDR1 LGHNA and CDR2 YSLEER. Trimming took off 5 bases at V and 8 bases at J, with 12 bases between the two ends. The CDR3 consists of 13 residues. The CDR3 DNA is TGCGCCAGCAGCTCTTTTCGTCTTGGGGAGCTGTTTTTT. This codes for CASSSFRLGELFF.

The rearrangement uses TRBV4-1 and TRBJ1-5; possibly TRBD1 for D (6 bases). Trimming removed 1 base from V and 0 bases from J, with 16 bases in between. Germline V gene data show CDR1 as MGHRA and CDR2 as YSYEKL. The CDR3 is 18 amino acids. CDR3 sequence: CASSQGNLQGRSNQPQHF. In nucleotides, the CDR3 is TGCGCCAGCAGCCAAGGTAACCTACAGGGTCGTAGCAATCAGCCCCAGCATTTT.

V and J are TRBV25-1 and TRBJ1-5; 7 bases agree with TRBD1. Germline CDR1 reads MGHDK; CDR2 reads SYGVNS. CDR3 size: 13 residues. After removal of 3 bases from V and 6 bases from J, the junction contained 2 bases not matched to a gene. The CDR3 loop reads CASSEAGGQPQHF. CDR3 DNA sequence: TGTGCCAGCAGTGAGGCAGGGGGTCAGCCCCAGCATTTT.